This TCR beta chain was sequenced for a study of shared clonotypes between healthy human individuals. General observations from the study: Represented genetic and exposure-history diversity was restricted by having few donors. Lower generation probabilities were found for non-shared clonotypes than for those shared by all four donors.

Researchers partitioned CD4+ cells into CD45RA+ naive and CD45RA-negative memory subsets. V was shortened by 3 bases and J by 6 bases, with 8 bases between the two germline ends. This CDR3 has 12 amino acids. Looked up from germline, CDR1 is SGHTA and CDR2 is FQGNSA. Profiled with immunoSEQ multiplex PCR; TCRdb holds only in-frame clones, not every one. Of about a million clones listed, about 80% are singletons. This clone has at least ten counts. Its matching antigen is unknown. The specimen sequenced was memory CD4+ T cells from PBMCs. This sample's subset: CD45RA-negative fraction. The receptor was isolated from a man between 18 and 29 years old in good health. Some clones in this sample may be carry-over from other donors' samples. The chain has TRBV7-2 and TRBJ1-2; D is unresolved. In DNA, the CDR3 is TGTGCCAGCAGCTTTGCGAATAATGGCTACACCTTC. Translation: CASSFANNGYTF. The full variable domain, rest sourced from reference TRBV7-2 and TRBJ1-2, is GAGVSQSPSNKVTEKGKDVELRCDPISGHTALYWYRQSLGQGLEFLIYFQGNSAPDKSGLPSDRFSAERTGGSVSTLTIQRTQQEDSAVYLCASSFANNGYTFGSGTRLTVV.